This TCR beta chain stems from a study of shared clonotypes between healthy human individuals. Sequenced by immunoSEQ multiplex PCR; TCRdb stores in-frame clones only, minus some. The sample shows 2 million to 2.5 million clones, over 90% of them seen only once. The CDR3 runs to 16 residues. V lost 4 bases and J 4 bases, leaving 18 bases between the germline ends. Looked up from germline, CDR1 is MNHEY and CDR2 is SVGAGI. V gene TRBV6-5 combines with J gene TRBJ2-3, with D uncertain. Material for sequencing was naive CD4+ T cells from PBMCs. Stated subset: CD45RA+ positively selected. The TCR comes from a man between 18 and 29 years old in good health. Some clones in this sample may be carry-over from other donors' samples. The CDR3, as DNA: TGTGCCAGCAGTTCGGGCCAATTCAAAATGGCAGATACGCAGTATTTT. This encodes CASSSGQFKMADTQYF.